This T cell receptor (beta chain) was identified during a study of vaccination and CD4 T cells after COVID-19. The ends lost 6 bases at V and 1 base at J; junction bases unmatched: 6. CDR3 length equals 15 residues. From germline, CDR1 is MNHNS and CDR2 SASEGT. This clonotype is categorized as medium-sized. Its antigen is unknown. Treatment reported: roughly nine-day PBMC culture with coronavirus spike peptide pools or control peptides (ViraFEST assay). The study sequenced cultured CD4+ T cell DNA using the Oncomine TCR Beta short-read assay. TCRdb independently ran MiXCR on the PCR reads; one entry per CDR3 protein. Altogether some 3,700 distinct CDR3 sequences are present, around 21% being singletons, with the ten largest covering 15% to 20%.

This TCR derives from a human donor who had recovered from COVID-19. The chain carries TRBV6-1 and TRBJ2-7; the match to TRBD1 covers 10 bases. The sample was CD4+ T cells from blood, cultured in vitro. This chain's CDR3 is CASRQPGQGSYEQYF. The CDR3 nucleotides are TGTGCCAGCAGGCAACCGGGACAGGGGTCCTACGAGCAGTACTTC.